One sample yielded the 12 T cell receptor beta chains listed below, sequenced in a study of shared clonotypes between healthy human individuals. Data came from immunoSEQ multiplex PCR; TCRdb stores just in-frame clones and leaves some out. The data contain hundreds of thousands of clones, about 74% of them singletons. Specimen: memory CD4+ T cells sorted from blood. This sample's subset: CD45RA-negative fraction. The receptors derive from a woman aged 25 to 39 in good health.

The V call is TRBV6-5, the J call TRBJ2-7, with TRBD2 matching 7 bases. V lost 7 bases to trimming and J lost 4 bases; unmatched junction nucleotides: 13. The germline V gene encodes CDR1 MNHEY and CDR2 SVGAGI. The CDR3 sequence is 15 residues long. The chain's CDR3 is CASNPGGRAQYEQYF. The CDR3 DNA follows: TGTGCCAGCAACCCTGGGGGGAGGGCCCAATACGAGCAGTACTTC.

This rearrangement joins TRBV5-4 to TRBJ2-5; 13 nucleotides match TRBD2. CDR3 length: 15 residues. Looked up from germline, CDR1 is SGHNT and CDR2 is YYREEE (reference sequence). The J segment lost 0 bases and the V segment lost 7 bases, leaving 3 bases of the junction unmatched. CDR3 coding DNA: TGTGCCAGCGGACTAGCGGGAGACTACCAAGAGACCCAGTACTTC. Translation gives CASGLAGDYQETQYF.

The chain joins TRBV19 to TRBJ2-1; D gene ambiguous. The CDR3 totals 15 residues. Trimming left V 3 bases short and J 1 base short, with 10 bases between. Germline V gene lookup returns CDR1 LNHDA and CDR2 SQIVND (reference sequence). The CDR3 loop is CASSINQVSYNEQFF. The CDR3 coding sequence is TGTGCCAGTAGTATTAATCAGGTATCCTACAATGAGCAGTTCTTC.

This chain uses TRBV7-6 with TRBJ2-5, with TRBD2 matching 11 bases. V gave up 1 base and J gave up 5 bases; unmatched junction bases: 9. Germline assignment: CDR1 SGHVS and CDR2 FNYEAQ. This CDR3 contains 17 residues. Here the CDR3 reads CASSLGLTSGSLETQYF. CDR3 bases: TGTGCCAGCAGCTTAGGACTAACTAGCGGGAGTCTTGAGACCCAGTACTTC.

The sample holds many counts of this clone. The V and J genes are TRBV28 and TRBJ2-2, with TRBD2 identical over 7 bases. J gave up 0 bases and V 7 bases, and 8 bases lay outside the gene matches. This CDR3 is built from 16 residues. CDR1 and CDR2 from the germline V gene are MDHEN and SYDVKM. The CDR3 DNA is TGTGCCAGCACCCTGGGAGGGTCTCCGAACACCGGGGAGCTGTTTTTT. Translation: CASTLGGSPNTGELFF.

Comment on this clone: A much larger clone differs from this one at a single base, so this may be a read error. The V and J genes are TRBV5-1 and TRBJ2-1; weak D call: TRBD1 (6 bases). The CDR3 extends over 15 amino acids. The ends were cut back, 0 bases at V and 2 bases at J, with 9 bases in the middle. Germline V CDR1 and CDR2: SGHRS, YFSETQ. Written as DNA, the CDR3 is TGCGCCAGCAGCTTGGACAGGGCCGCCTACAATGAGCAGTTCTTC. Encoded protein: CASSLDRAAYNEQFF.

As concerns this clone: At the DNA level, this CDR3 is encoded by other sequences in the same sample as well. This rearrangement joins TRBV27 to TRBJ2-7; D is possibly TRBD1 (6 bases). V lost 5 bases and J 2 bases, leaving 13 bases between the germline ends. Per the germline V gene, CDR1 is MNHEY and CDR2 is SMNVEV (reference sequence). The CDR3 sequence is 14 residues long. CDR3 protein: CASSPLDSPYEQYF. The CDR3 coding sequence is TGTGCCAGCAGTCCGTTGGACAGTCCCTACGAGCAGTACTTC.

The chain uses TRBV28 and TRBJ1-2, with 8 bases that match TRBD1. Looked up from germline, CDR1 is MDHEN and CDR2 is SYDVKM. This CDR3 is built from 16 residues. V gave up 6 bases and J gave up 2 bases; unmatched junction bases: 11. The CDR3 region is CASSPGGPVANYGYTF. DNA of the CDR3: TGTGCCAGCAGCCCAGGGGGCCCCGTGGCAAACTATGGCTACACCTTC.

In its sample, this clone was seen once. The genes are TRBV28 and TRBJ1-2, with 8 bases lining up with TRBD1. Germline loops: CDR1 MDHEN, CDR2 SYDVKM. V was clipped by 6 bases and J by 1 base; unmatched bases: 7. The CDR3 has 15 amino acids. CDR3 nucleotide sequence: TGTGCCAGCAGAGATCAACAGGGGGGTAACTATGGCTACACCTTC. It is translated as CASRDQQGGNYGYTF.

This sequence joins TRBV28 and TRBJ2-1; 7 bases line up with TRBD2. CDR3 length equals 14 residues. Germline assignment: CDR1 MDHEN and CDR2 SYDVKM. J lost 4 bases, V lost 8 bases, and 8 bases had no gene match. The CDR3 loop reads CASGLVGSYNEQFF. CDR3 nucleotides: TGTGCCAGCGGACTAGTTGGATCTTACAATGAGCAGTTCTTC.

This chain uses TRBV27 with TRBJ2-5; TRBD2 matches 14 bases. The germline V gene encodes CDR1 MNHEY and CDR2 SMNVEV (reference sequence). V dropped 5 bases and J dropped 2; count of bases not matched to a gene: 10. This CDR3 has 18 residues. The chain's CDR3 is CASSLRAGTSGGQETQYF. The CDR3 nucleotides read TGTGCCAGCAGTCTACGAGCCGGGACTAGCGGGGGTCAAGAGACCCAGTACTTC.

Note on this clone: The DNA is left out, because the CDR3 cannot be placed on it with certainty; the CDR3 is given as TCRdb lists it. The chain couples TRBV27 to TRBJ2-5; the table calls TRBD2, which could not be checked here. The CDR3 is 13 residues long, ends included. Per the germline V gene, CDR1 is MNHEY and CDR2 is SMNVEV (reference sequence). The CDR3 here is CASSFFGEETQYF.